This is a list of T cell receptor beta chains from one sample in a study of blood T cell repertoires in COVID-19. Clones were read by immunoSEQ multiplex PCR, and TCRdb kept only the in-frame ones, dropping some. This table holds over 250,000 clones, over 85% found once. The sequenced material came from PBMCs or T cells enriched from blood (not recorded which). The source of these receptors is a man between 60 and 75 years old who had recovered from COVID-19. Both conserved end residues are trimmed from each CDR3. Some rows have no size entry. The others give once, few or many, or a class for an expanded clone.

CDR3 protein,V gene,clone size,J gene
ASSQGYSQLTEAF,TRBV4-1,once,TRBJ1-1
AAWEKPSVDTQY,TRBV2,few,TRBJ2-3
ASSAAGGRVGEQF,TRBV9,NA,TRBJ2-1
ASSQVPSSSYEQY,TRBV4-3,NA,TRBJ2-7
ASSLGLAETQY,TRBV5-1,NA,TRBJ2-5
ASSVSPTGNRSPLH,TRBV28,NA,TRBJ1-6
ASSLNRGQLEGGAF,TRBV18,NA,TRBJ1-1
ASSGSGGIGTFLYEQY,TRBV6-6,few,TRBJ2-7
ASSRGSGREEKLF,TRBV5-1,once,TRBJ1-4
ASSQKQGGPEAF,TRBV4-1,NA,TRBJ1-1
ASSQERSGWREGYNEQF,TRBV3-1/TRBV3-2,NA,TRBJ2-1
ASSIDPTYQPQH,TRBV19,NA,TRBJ1-5
ASGTGYGYT,TRBV2,NA,TRBJ1-2
ASSQDPQAHTEAF,TRBV4-3,NA,TRBJ1-1
ASSLVSGDSPLH,TRBV7-8,few,TRBJ1-6
ASSQPAGTGRSPLH,TRBV4-3,NA,TRBJ1-6
ASSLSRNGRAHEQF,TRBV27,once,TRBJ2-1
ASSPPAGTDTQY,TRBV18,NA,TRBJ2-3
ASRRQGPNEKLF,TRBV6-5,NA,TRBJ1-4
ASSRRPGLGRGFFEQY,TRBV11-3,NA,TRBJ2-7
ASSLDQGASYEQY,TRBV5-4,NA,TRBJ2-7
ASRQGSKRGDLETQY,TRBV14,NA,TRBJ2-5
ASMKPGQGAGGYT,TRBV19,NA,TRBJ1-2
ASRLGSPNQPQH,TRBV6-6,once,TRBJ1-5
ASSYSKGGGTEAF,TRBV6-5,NA,TRBJ1-1
ASSQLRSKAF,TRBV3-1/TRBV3-2,NA,TRBJ1-1
ATGQAAYNEQF,TRBV10-3,NA,TRBJ2-1
ASSYRATRADTQY,TRBV6-5,NA,TRBJ2-3
ASTSGAGVWAGELF,TRBV19,few,TRBJ2-2
ASRPRAGSRTEAF,TRBV7-8,NA,TRBJ1-1
SASRGLLSNQPQH,TRBV20-1,NA,TRBJ1-5
ATSRDFDSQIYGYT,TRBV15,NA,TRBJ1-2
ASSRGQGPQY,TRBV6-2/TRBV6-3,NA,TRBJ2-3
ASSPGTGQQTQY,TRBV11-3,NA,TRBJ2-5
ASSGGGIYEQY,TRBV10-1,NA,TRBJ2-7
ASSLTAMYGYT,TRBV11-1,once,TRBJ1-2
ASSLAGVAVQETQY,TRBV7-2,NA,TRBJ2-5
ASSSTPRTGNTEAF,TRBV9,NA,TRBJ1-1
AISPISGQGAEIAKLF,TRBV10-3,NA,TRBJ1-4
ASSSLGLAEHSYNEQF,TRBV6-4,NA,TRBJ2-1
ASTATDTNEKLF,TRBV9,few,TRBJ1-4
ASSLAAGGRNTEAF,TRBV7-6,NA,TRBJ1-1
AWSVTREYT,TRBV30,NA,TRBJ1-2
ASSLAPGATGELF,TRBV7-6,once,TRBJ2-2
ASSGPDTQY,TRBV6-6,NA,TRBJ2-3
ASSQTRTREQPQH,TRBV6-5,NA,TRBJ1-5
ASSLEASGVTDTQY,TRBV13,NA,TRBJ2-3
AWSRTGNTEAF,TRBV30,NA,TRBJ1-1
AIKGAVGTEAF,TRBV2,once,TRBJ1-1
AISGIQGLGEKLF,TRBV10-3,NA,TRBJ1-4
SGDSYNEQF,TRBV29-1,NA,TRBJ2-1
ASSYRSSTDTQY,TRBV11-3,once,TRBJ2-3
ASSIGAFTNTEAF,TRBV19,NA,TRBJ1-1
ASSPTGPPGNTIY,TRBV7-3,NA,TRBJ1-3